This T cell receptor (beta chain) was documented in a study of blood T cell repertoires in COVID-19. The participants were between about 18 and 90 years old and came from some 25 US areas. Grouping used clinical history reported by participants in a survey and questionnaire. Recovered status applied to Cohort 3 donors who had two consecutive negative PCRs. It also applied to those with clearance or with symptom resolution. As originally analysed: Amplification of reference gene primers provided the estimated nucleated cell counts. Method: immunoSEQ multiplex PCR; TCRdb's copy keeps in-frame clones and lacks some. V and J calls and clone size come straight from that table; D and trimming were deduced from the DNA. Of roughly 180,000 clones in the sample, roughly nine tenths were seen once. CDR3 size: 13 residues. Germline assignment: CDR1 MGHDK and CDR2 SYGVNS. Trimming cost V 7 bases and J 0 bases, with 10 bases left between them.

The chain combines TRBV25-1 with TRBJ2-7; D perhaps matches TRBD2 (6 bases). This receptor was identified in a woman aged 30 to 39 who had recovered from COVID-19. Input material: PBMCs or T cells enriched from blood (not recorded which). CDR3 in DNA: TGTGCCAGCACGGCGGACTACTCCTACGAGCAGTACTTC. Translation gives CASTADYSYEQYF.